These 27 T cell receptor beta chains were sequenced from one sample in a study of T cell repertoires in cytomegalovirus infection. No antigen has been identified for these receptors. TCRdb re-derived calls from the reads in MiXCR, one entry per CDR3 protein. This sample yields 200,000 to 250,000 distinct CDR3 sequences, of which roughly two fifths are seen a single time; approximately 60% belongs to the top ten. The specimen was CD8+ T cells from cultured PBMCs, collected from culture after CMV antigen stimulation. Source of these receptors: a human donor in good health (CMV status not recorded). Some clones in this sample may be carry-over from other donors' samples.

The table lists this clonotype with a few counts. The chain employs TRBV7-1 and TRBJ1-1, with a weak D call TRBD1 (6 bases). TRBV7-1 is designated an ORF whose function remains uncertain. The CDR3 spans 15 residues. Trimming cost V 5 bases and J 1 base, with 14 bases left between them. The CDR3 loop is CASSPPTGANTEAFF. DNA of the CDR3: TGTGCCAGCAGCCCCCCGACAGGAGCGAACACTGAAGCTTTCTTT.

J is TRBJ1-2 and V is TRBV27; 9 bases match TRBD1. Per the germline V gene, CDR1 is MNHEY and CDR2 is SMNVEV (reference sequence). V lost 5 bases to trimming and J lost 5 bases; unmatched junction nucleotides: 12. The CDR3 spans 16 residues. CDR3 sequence reads: CASSRRRTGDTYGYTF. The CDR3 DNA follows: TGTGCCAGCAGTCGAAGAAGGACAGGGGACACTTATGGCTACACCTTC.

A remark on this clonotype: Because the CDR3's place on the DNA is in doubt, the DNA is left out and the CDR3 is given as listed by TCRdb. This sequence joins TRBV27 and TRBJ1-5; the table's D gene call, TRBD1, was not cross checked with the DNA. Ends included, the CDR3 has 14 residues. CDR1 is MNHEY and CDR2 is SMNVEV in the germline V gene (reference sequence). CDR3 sequence reads: CASSPYRCAQPQHF.

V gene TRBV20-1 combines with J gene TRBJ1-5, with unresolved D. This CDR3 contains 15 residues. Germline assignment: CDR1 DFQATT and CDR2 SNEGSKA (reference sequence). Trimming pared 0 bases from V and 0 bases from J, leaving 9 bases between. The chain's CDR3 is CSARDTAYSNQPQHF. CDR3 nucleotides: TGCAGTGCTAGAGACACAGCGTATAGCAATCAGCCCCAGCATTTT.

This clonotype was observed a few times. V gene TRBV12-3 or TRBV12-4 combines with J gene TRBJ2-3; 9 bases agree with TRBD1. V lost 1 base and J lost 3; bases outside the gene matches: 5. The length of the CDR3 is 16 residues. The chain's CDR3 is CASSLGDRVATDTQYF. The CDR3, as DNA: TGTGCCAGCAGTTTAGGGGACAGGGTGGCGACAGATACGCAGTATTTT.

J is TRBJ1-1 and V is TRBV25-1, with no clear D. The CDR3 covers 15 residues. The germline V and J ends were trimmed by 3 bases and 0 bases, with 11 bases remaining between them. Germline values: CDR1 MGHDK, CDR2 SYGVNS. The CDR3 region has the DNA TGTGCCAGCAGTGAGTCCCAGATCATGAACACTGAAGCTTTCTTT. Encoded protein: CASSESQIMNTEAFF.

This chain joins TRBV7-9 and TRBJ2-3; D may be TRBD2 (5 bases). Per germline, CDR1 SEHNR and CDR2 FQNEAQ (reference sequence). Trimming cost V 11 bases and J 6 bases, with 15 bases left between them. This CDR3 spans 12 amino acids. In DNA, the CDR3 is TGTGCCGGAAGAGAGGGCGGGGATACGCAGTATTTT. Its protein product is CAGREGGDTQYF.

V gene TRBV27 combines with J gene TRBJ2-6; D perhaps matches TRBD1 (6 bases). CDR3 length: 16 residues. Germline V gene sequence: CDR1 MNHEY, CDR2 SMNVEV (reference sequence). Trimming took 4 bases from V and 6 from J, leaving 16 bases between them. CDR3 in amino acids: CASSSFGGEEANVLTF. As DNA, the CDR3 is TGTGCCAGCAGTTCCTTTGGGGGCGAGGAGGCCAACGTCCTGACTTTC.

The rearrangement uses TRBV3-1 and TRBJ2-2; 7 nucleotides agree with TRBD2. The germline CDR1 and CDR2 sequences are LGHDT and YNNKEL (reference sequence). J lost 4 bases, V lost 5 bases, and 13 bases had no gene match. The CDR3 consists of 17 residues. CDR3 region: CASSLFPRESGTGELFF. CDR3 nucleotides: TGTGCCAGCAGCTTGTTCCCGCGGGAGTCAGGCACCGGGGAGCTGTTTTTT.

The rearrangement uses TRBV5-4 and TRBJ2-1; 7 positions match TRBD2. The germline V gene encodes CDR1 SGHNT and CDR2 YYREEE (reference sequence). The CDR3 spans 15 residues. J was trimmed by 4 bases and V by 4 bases; bases with no gene match: 8. This CDR3 is CASSVTSTVYNEQFF. In nucleotides, the CDR3 is TGTGCCAGCAGCGTGACTAGCACGGTTTACAATGAGCAGTTCTTC.

J is TRBJ2-5 and V is TRBV7-2, with D possibly being TRBD2 (5 bases). The V end lost 0 bases, the J end lost 0 bases, and 5 bases lay between the germline ends. From germline, CDR1 is SGHTA and CDR2 FQGNSA. CDR3 length: 14 amino acids. The CDR3 protein is CASSLAEDQETQYF. CDR3 DNA sequence: TGTGCCAGCAGCTTAGCGGAGGACCAAGAGACCCAGTACTTC. Full variable domain (rest looked up from reference TRBV7-2 and TRBJ2-5): GAGVSQSPSNKVTEKGKDVELRCDPISGHTALYWYRQSLGQGLEFLIYFQGNSAPDKSGLPSDRFSAERTGGSVSTLTIQRTQQEDSAVYLCASSLAEDQETQYFGPGTRLLVL.

This chain links TRBV29-1 with TRBJ2-7; TRBD2 might be the D (5 bases). V lost 2 bases, J lost 0 bases, and 8 bases lay in between. Germline CDR1 is SQVTM and CDR2 is ANQGSEA. The CDR3 is made up of 13 amino acids. The DNA of the CDR3 is TGCAGCGTTGAACTTAGCGCCTCCTACGAGCAGTACTTC. Its protein product is CSVELSASYEQYF.

This chain joins TRBV10-3 and TRBJ2-7; 8 bases align to TRBD2. The CDR3 totals 13 residues. The V segment lost 8 bases and the J segment 3 bases; nucleotides outside the gene matches: 6. Germline V lookup: CDR1 ENHRY, CDR2 SYGVKD. The CDR3 protein is CAISAGESYEQYF. In DNA form, the CDR3 reads TGTGCCATCTCAGCGGGAGAGAGCTACGAGCAGTACTTC.

This clonotype was picked up many times. This chain connects TRBV11-1 to TRBJ2-2, with TRBD2 matching over 7 bases. With V trimmed by 3 bases and J by 5 bases, 12 bases remained unmatched. From germline, CDR1 is SGHAT and CDR2 FQDESV (reference sequence). This CDR3 is built from 17 residues. CDR3 nucleotide sequence: TGTGCCAGCAGCTTCACCCGCGGGGGTGCGGGGACCGGGGAGCTGTTTTTT. Its protein product is CASSFTRGGAGTGELFF.

As for this clonotype: A much larger clone lies a single base off, so this may be a read error. The chain uses TRBV6-1 and TRBJ1-1; D not certain. There are 10 residues in the CDR3. Germline loops: CDR1 MNHNS, CDR2 SASEGT. CDR3 nucleotides: TGTGCCACCTGGTACACTGAAGATTTCTTT. Residues: CATWYTEDFF.

Concerning this clonotype itself: Relative to the germline gene, one junction end is altered; a read error may explain this. The rearrangement uses TRBV27 and TRBJ2-2; 15 bases are shared with TRBD2. Germline CDR1 reads MNHEY; CDR2 reads SMNVEV (reference sequence). The CDR3 is made up of 16 amino acids. CDR3 amino acids: CASSLGLAGGIGEPFF. For the CDR3, the DNA is TGTGCCAGCAGTCTGGGACTAGCGGGGGGAATCGGGGAGCCGTTTTTT.

About this clonotype itself: Its ends do not fully match the called genes, so a read error is possible. This chain's CDR3 is CASSYSLRGNRETPYF. The CDR3 nucleotides are TGTGCAAGCAGTTACTCGTTAAGGGGAAATCGGGAGACCCCGTACTTC. V and J are TRBV6-6 and TRBJ2-5, with D maybe TRBD2 (6 bases). Germline-derived CDR1 and CDR2 are MNHNY and SVGAGI (reference sequence). The CDR3 runs to 16 residues.

This chain uses TRBV25-1 with TRBJ1-5, with 7 bases matching TRBD1. Germline CDR1 MGHDK, CDR2 SYGVNS. CDR3 length: 14 residues. Germline trimming cut 6 bases from V and 3 bases from J; bases unmatched to any gene: 5. The chain's CDR3 is CASSLEGANQPQHF. The CDR3 DNA sequence: TGTGCCAGCAGCCTAGAGGGGGCCAATCAGCCCCAGCATTTT.

This clonotype has ten or more counts. The chain uses TRBV4-2 and TRBJ1-5; TRBD1 matches at 8 bases. The CDR3 is 15 residues long. V lost 4 bases, J lost 4 bases, and 6 bases stayed unmatched. CDR1 and CDR2 from the germline V gene are LGHNA and YNFKEQ. The CDR3 protein is CASSPGQGHNQPQHF. Here the CDR3 DNA reads TGTGCCAGCAGCCCCGGACAGGGTCATAATCAGCCCCAGCATTTT.

The chain combines TRBV6-6 with TRBJ2-2, with D perhaps TRBD1 or TRBD2 (5 bases each). The V and J ends lost 5 bases and 5 bases respectively, with 9 bases between them. This CDR3 is 13 amino acids long. CDR1 and CDR2 from the germline V gene are MNHNY and SVGAGI (reference sequence). The DNA of the CDR3 is TGTGCCAGCAGTATGGGGGTAACCGGGGAGCTGTTTTTT. It specifies CASSMGVTGELFF.

This clonotype showed up just once. This chain links TRBV27 with TRBJ1-2; maybe TRBD1 (6 bases). V was trimmed by 3 bases and J by 4 bases, leaving 9 bases between them. The V gene's germline CDR1 is MNHEY and CDR2 SMNVEV (reference sequence). CDR3 length: 13 residues. The CDR3 DNA reads as TGTGCCAGCAGTTTCAGGGGCAGCTATGGCTACACCTTC. Protein sequence: CASSFRGSYGYTF.

This clonotype has a count of ten or more. The chain uses TRBV7-6 and TRBJ2-1; weak D call: TRBD1 (7 bases). The germline gives CDR1 SGHVS, CDR2 FNYEAQ. The germline V and J ends were trimmed by 2 bases and 5 bases, with 19 bases remaining between them. The CDR3 has 17 amino acids. CDR3 coding DNA: TGTGCCAGCAGCTTAATAGGAGGAGGGGGCCTTAACAATGAGCAGTTCTTC. This encodes CASSLIGGGGLNNEQFF.

This clonotype has only a few counts. The chain has TRBV7-6 and TRBJ2-7, with TRBD1 as a possible D gene (7 bases). The CDR3 is 15 amino acids. The germline V gene has CDR1 SGHVS and CDR2 FNYEAQ. The germline V and J ends were trimmed by 6 bases and 3 bases, with 18 bases remaining between them. Here the CDR3 reads CASSLEGAGYYEQYF. The DNA of the CDR3 is TGTGCCAGCAGTCTGGAGGGGGCGGGGTACTACGAGCAGTACTTC.

This clonotype showed up just a few times. The genes are TRBV7-9 and TRBJ2-1, with D tentatively TRBD2 (6 bases). V was cut by 2 bases and J by 2 bases, with 19 bases left in between. CDR3 length equals 18 residues. Germline-derived CDR1 and CDR2 are SEHNR and FQNEAQ (reference sequence). CDR3 DNA sequence: TGTGCCAGCAGCTTACCCAACTGGCGGGACGGGCCCTACAATGAGCAGTTCTTC. The encoded protein is CASSLPNWRDGPYNEQFF.

This chain connects TRBV27 to TRBJ1-1; D is perhaps TRBD1 (5 bases). With 3 bases removed from V and 4 bases from J, the gap between germline ends came to 15 bases. Germline values: CDR1 MNHEY, CDR2 SMNVEV (reference sequence). CDR3 length: 15 amino acids. CDR3 sequence: CASSLARALSTEAFF. The CDR3 DNA reads as TGTGCCAGCAGTTTGGCCAGGGCATTGAGCACTGAAGCTTTCTTT.

The chain joins TRBV11-2 to TRBJ2-1, with 9 bases matching TRBD2. The germline V gene has CDR1 SGHAT and CDR2 FQNNGV. The CDR3 is made up of 16 amino acids. After removal of 2 bases from V and 4 bases from J, the junction contained 6 bases not matched to a gene. The CDR3 DNA is TGTGCCAGCAGCTTATTCGTTGCGGGAGGGTACAATGAGCAGTTCTTC. This sequence encodes CASSLFVAGGYNEQFF.

The genes are TRBV7-9 and TRBJ2-5; 8 bases are shared with TRBD1. Looked up from germline, CDR1 is SEHNR and CDR2 is FQNEAQ (reference sequence). This CDR3 contains 15 residues. With V trimmed by 2 bases and J by 0 bases, 2 bases remained unmatched. CDR3: CASSLRTGNQETQYF. The DNA for the CDR3 is TGTGCCAGCAGCTTAAGGACAGGGAACCAAGAGACCCAGTACTTC.